This T cell receptor (beta chain) came from a study of T cell repertoires in cytomegalovirus infection. The overall study: The public TCR beta signatures pointed to both CMV infection and matching HLA type.

Findings and limits, study-wide: HLA-C-restricted CMV-specific TCR beta clonotypes prevailed in the ex vivo response.

TCRdb recomputed calls from the reads with MiXCR, one row per CDR3 protein. The sample shows about 500,000 distinct CDR3 sequences, around 35% of them seen only once. The CDR3 contains 13 residues. V was trimmed by 5 bases and J by 8 bases, leaving 12 bases between them. Germline V gives CDR1 SGHTA, CDR2 FQGTGA. Points on this clonotype: What it binds is not known.

The TCR was taken from a human donor in good health (CMV status not recorded). Some clones in this sample may be carry-over from other donors' samples. The sample in question was cultured PBMCs, obtained from culture after CMV antigen stimulation. This chain links TRBV7-3 with TRBJ1-4, with a weak D call TRBD1 (5 bases). CDR3 amino acids: CASSPGPGEKLFF. CDR3 nucleotides: TGTGCCAGCAGCCCGGGACCGGGGGAAAAACTGTTTTTT. The complete variable domain, with remaining parts taken from reference TRBV7-3 and TRBJ1-4, reads GAGVSQTPSNKVTEKGKYVELRCDPISGHTALYWYRQSLGQGPEFLIYFQGTGAADDSGLPNDRFFAVRPEGSVSTLKIQRTERGDSAVYLCASSPGPGEKLFFGSGTQLSVL.